Listed here is a single TCR beta chain. Its antigen is as yet unknown. The entry originates in a study of T cells in localized non-small cell lung cancer. The study, taken as a whole, reports: Only one tumor region was sequenced, so heterogeneity remains possible. Greater T cell density in blood accompanied longer overall survival. Adjacent uninvolved lung had the highest clonality, suggesting focused antigen responses. Adjacent lung tissue had a median approximately 57 of the top 100 clones found in the tumor.

Only in-frame clones appear in the TCRdb table, and some are missing; sequencing was by immunoSEQ multiplex PCR. The table lists 75,000 to 85,000 clones, 80% of them singletons. The CDR3 spans 15 residues. The V gene end was trimmed by 4 bases and the J gene end by 3 bases; junction bases not matched to a gene: 9. Germline-derived CDR1 and CDR2 are SGHRS and YFSETQ. This chain connects TRBV5-1 to TRBJ1-2, with TRBD1 matching over 7 bases. This receptor was identified in a female donor over 55 with stage I lung adenocarcinoma. The sample was peripheral blood, taken before any cancer treatment. CDR3 protein: CASSARTGFDYGYTF. CDR3 nucleotides: TGCGCCAGCAGCGCGCGGACAGGTTTCGACTATGGCTACACCTTC.